A selection of T cell receptor beta chains follows, all from one sample in a study of blood T cell repertoires in COVID-19. The table came from immunoSEQ multiplex PCR; TCRdb's copy has only in-frame clones and leaves some out. In the table there are 130,000 or so clones, 81% of which are singletons. Input material: peripheral blood. The receptors here all came from a woman in her sixties or seventies with active or convalescent COVID-19. Each CDR3 is given with its conserved first and last residue. D genes are given only for firm matches. Clone sizes are given selectively: once, few, many, or a class where the clone is expanded.

clone size,V gene,J gene,D gene,CDR3 DNA,CDR3 protein
.,TRBV5-1,TRBJ2-3,TRBD1,TGCGCCAGCAGCTTAGGACAGGTCTCACCCACAGATACGCAGTATTTT,CASSLGQVSPTDTQYF
.,TRBV15,TRBJ2-7,.,TGTGCCACCAGCAGTCGGGGATACGAGCAGTACTTC,CATSSRGYEQYF
.,TRBV2,TRBJ2-1,TRBD2,TGTGCCAGCAAATTTACTAGCGGGGGTTACAATGAGCAGTTCTTC,CASKFTSGGYNEQFF
.,TRBV11-2,TRBJ1-2,.,TGTGCCAGCAGCTTAGGGAGGGATGGCTACACCTTC,CASSLGRDGYTF
.,TRBV19,TRBJ2-3,TRBD1,TGTGCCAGTAGTATGGGACAGGGCAGAAGCACAGATACGCAGTATTTT,CASSMGQGRSTDTQYF
once,TRBV4-1,TRBJ2-7,TRBD1,TGCGCCAGCAGCCCCACCCCACAGGGGGAGGCCTACGAGCAGTACTTC,CASSPTPQGEAYEQYF
.,TRBV19,TRBJ2-5,.,TGTGCCAGTAGTATAGTGCTAGCGGAGACCCAGTACTTC,CASSIVLAETQYF
.,TRBV30,TRBJ1-1,.,TGTGCCTCCACCATGGGGGGGCTTGCGACTGAAGCTTTCTTT,CASTMGGLATEAFF
.,TRBV9,TRBJ2-4,TRBD2,TGTGCCAGCAGCGGGAGCGGGGGGGCCGACATTCAGTACTTC,CASSGSGGADIQYF
.,TRBV4-3,TRBJ2-7,.,TGCGCCAGCAGCCAAGATCGCGGCAGCTCCTACGAGCAGTACTTC,CASSQDRGSSYEQYF
.,TRBV2,TRBJ1-5,.,TGTGCCAGCAGTGAAGCTTCAGGGTTTGGAAAGCAGCCCCAGCATTTT,CASSEASGFGKQPQHF
.,TRBV28,TRBJ1-1,.,TGTGCCAGCAGTGCTCGTGGCGAAGCTTTCTTT,CASSARGEAFF
.,TRBV5-6,TRBJ1-2,TRBD1,TGTGCCAGCAGCCCCACCGGGACAGTCTATGGCTACACCTTC,CASSPTGTVYGYTF
.,TRBV9,TRBJ1-4,.,TGTGCCAGCAGCAAACGACAGTTGTTCCCGCCTAATGAAAAACTGTTTTTT,CASSKRQLFPPNEKLFF
.,TRBV7-8,TRBJ2-1,TRBD1,TGTGCCAGCAGCCCGGGGACAGGACCCTACAATGAGCAGTTCTTC,CASSPGTGPYNEQFF
.,TRBV2,TRBJ2-2,.,TGTGCCACTCTTCGGACCGGGGAGCTGTTTTTT,CATLRTGELFF
.,TRBV19,TRBJ2-5,.,TGTGCCAGTAGTGGGCAGGGGAACGGTGAGACCCAGTACTTC,CASSGQGNGETQYF
.,TRBV28,TRBJ1-2,.,TGTGCCAGCACCGAGTCATGGGGAGTCGGAACTCACAACCCCGGCTACACCTTC,CASTESWGVGTHNPGYTF
few,TRBV28,TRBJ2-4,.,TGTGCCAGCAGTTACGCGGGGACAAACATTCAGTACTTC,CASSYAGTNIQYF
.,TRBV28,TRBJ1-5,TRBD1,TGTGCCAGCAGTTTATCCCTGGGGACAGGGAATCAGCCCCAGCATTTT,CASSLSLGTGNQPQHF
once,TRBV7-9,TRBJ1-6,TRBD1,TGTGCCAGCAGCTCGGGTCCGGGACAGGGCAATTCACCCCTCCACTTT,CASSSGPGQGNSPLHF
many,TRBV3-1/TRBV3-2,TRBJ1-2,.,TGTGCCAGCAGCCAACCGCGGAGTAACTATGGCTACACCTTC,CASSQPRSNYGYTF
.,TRBV4-1,TRBJ1-2,TRBD1,TGCGCCAGCAGCCAAGCGGGGCTCGGACAGGGAAGGAGTGGCTACACCTTC,CASSQAGLGQGRSGYTF
.,TRBV6-2/TRBV6-3,TRBJ1-1,.,TGTGCCAGCAGCCCTTCGGGGGGCGGTAGCACTGAAGCTTTCTTT,CASSPSGGGSTEAFF
.,TRBV5-1,TRBJ1-1,.,TGCGCCAGCAGCTTGGGACAGGACGGCACTGAAGCTTTCTTT,CASSLGQDGTEAFF
.,TRBV11-2,TRBJ1-1,TRBD1,TGTGCCAGCAGCTTAGATCGGGTGGACAGGGGCACTGAAGCTTTCTTT,CASSLDRVDRGTEAFF
.,TRBV11-2,TRBJ2-1,.,TGTGCCAGCAGCCCGCCAGGGTACAATGAGCAGTTCTTC,CASSPPGYNEQFF
.,TRBV10-3,TRBJ1-5,.,TGTGCCATCAGTGAGTCGAGAGGGGAGGGCAATCAGCCCCAGCATTTT,CAISESRGEGNQPQHF
.,TRBV10-3,TRBJ2-1,.,TGTGCCGCTGGATTAGAGGGTAACAATGAGCAGTTCTTC,CAAGLEGNNEQFF
once,TRBV27,TRBJ1-2,TRBD1,TGTGCCAGCAGTTTCGGGACAGGGCTCGGGGTGAACTATGGCTACACCTTC,CASSFGTGLGVNYGYTF
few,TRBV27,TRBJ2-2,.,TGTGCCAGCAGTTTCGCGTTCAGGGCCGGCACCGGGGAGCTGTTTTTT,CASSFAFRAGTGELFF
.,TRBV6-5,TRBJ1-4,TRBD1,TGTGCCAGCAGTTACTCTACAGGGGCTGATGAAAAACTGTTTTTT,CASSYSTGADEKLFF
.,TRBV7-2,TRBJ2-3,TRBD1,TGTGCCAGCAGCTTGGACAGGGGGATGACAGATACGCAGTATTTT,CASSLDRGMTDTQYF
once,TRBV5-1,TRBJ2-2,TRBD2,TGCGCCAGCCCGGCTAGCGGGGGGCCTTATGACACCGGGGAGCTGTTTTTT,CASPASGGPYDTGELFF
.,TRBV7-2,TRBJ2-7,.,TGTGCCAGCAGCTTAGGTTCGGGGGGCGCGGGATACGAGCAGTACTTC,CASSLGSGGAGYEQYF
.,TRBV10-1,TRBJ2-2,TRBD1,TGCGCCAGCAGTGACCGGGACAGCAACACCGGGGAGCTGTTTTTT,CASSDRDSNTGELFF
once,TRBV2,TRBJ2-6,.,TGTGCCAGCATCCGACAGTACTGGTCTGGGGCCAACGTCCTGACTTTC,CASIRQYWSGANVLTF
medium-sized,TRBV7-9,TRBJ2-7,TRBD2,TGTGCCAGCAGCTCCTCCGTTGGGGGAGGGAGTAACTACGAGCAGTACTTC,CASSSSVGGGSNYEQYF
once,TRBV18,TRBJ1-5,TRBD1,TGTGCCAGCTCACCACAGGGGGCCGGTTACGTTAATCAGCCCCAGCATTTT,CASSPQGAGYVNQPQHF
.,TRBV7-2,TRBJ2-3,.,TGTGCCAGCAGCTTATGGCTCGGACTAGATACGCAGTATTTT,CASSLWLGLDTQYF
.,TRBV18,TRBJ2-1,.,TGTGCCAGCTCACCGCAAGGGGTCACCTACAATGAGCAGTTCTTC,CASSPQGVTYNEQFF
.,TRBV5-1,TRBJ1-2,.,TGCGCCAGCACCGGACAAAGTTCTAACTATGGCTACACCTTC,CASTGQSSNYGYTF
.,TRBV28,TRBJ2-3,TRBD2,TGTGCCAGCACTGCAAGCGGGAGAAGCACAGATACGCAGTATTTT,CASTASGRSTDTQYF
.,TRBV7-6,TRBJ1-6,TRBD1,TGTGCCAGCAGCTTGGCTCCGGGACAGGGCTATAGCTCCTATAATTCACCCCTCCACTTT,CASSLAPGQGYSSYNSPLHF
.,TRBV7-8,TRBJ1-1,.,TGTGCCAGCAGCTTAGGGGGGGAAACCGGCACTAAAGCTTTCTTT,CASSLGGETGTKAFF
.,TRBV28,TRBJ1-1,.,TGTGCCAGCAGTTTATCAGAGAACACTGAAGCTTTCTTT,CASSLSENTEAFF